Sequencing of this T cell receptor (beta chain) was carried out in a study of shared clonotypes between healthy human individuals. Method: immunoSEQ multiplex PCR; TCRdb's copy keeps in-frame clones and lacks some. The sample holds about 1.9 million clones, 93% seen once. Trimming took 4 bases from V and 0 from J, leaving 6 bases between them. CDR1 is WSHSY and CDR2 is SAAADI in the germline V gene. This CDR3 contains 14 residues. CD45RO-negative cells were positively selected for CCR7, leaving out terminally differentiated effector memory CD45RA+ cells. The receptor comes from a man younger than 35 in good health. Some clones in this sample may be carry-over from other donors' samples. The V call is TRBV10-2, the J call TRBJ2-2; possibly TRBD1 for D (5 bases). The source material was naive CD8+ T cells from PBMCs. CDR3 loop: CASSVGPNTGELFF. In DNA, the CDR3 is TGCGCCAGCAGTGTGGGGCCGAACACCGGGGAGCTGTTTTTT.